This entry concerns a single T cell receptor (beta chain). The V gene lost 7 bases and the J gene lost 0 bases, with 15 bases spanning the gap. CDR1 is SGHRS, CDR2 YFSETQ, per germline. The CDR3 length is 15 residues. The sample belongs to a study of cytomegalovirus exposure and HLA in healthy donors. Study context: The approximately 120 validation repertoires were reported in a later analysis to have been generated on the same platform as the roughly 720 first-cohort repertoires.

Some clones are missing from TCRdb's copy, which holds only in-frame ones; the method was immunoSEQ multiplex PCR. The sample has some 120,000 clones, 85% seen once. The sequenced material came from PBMCs. The receptor comes from a young woman in good health and CMV-seronegative. The chain combines TRBV5-1 with TRBJ2-3, with D perhaps TRBD1 (5 bases). This CDR3 reads CASLARQGSTDTQYF. Here the CDR3 DNA reads TGCGCCAGCCTGGCCCGGCAGGGTAGCACAGATACGCAGTATTTT.